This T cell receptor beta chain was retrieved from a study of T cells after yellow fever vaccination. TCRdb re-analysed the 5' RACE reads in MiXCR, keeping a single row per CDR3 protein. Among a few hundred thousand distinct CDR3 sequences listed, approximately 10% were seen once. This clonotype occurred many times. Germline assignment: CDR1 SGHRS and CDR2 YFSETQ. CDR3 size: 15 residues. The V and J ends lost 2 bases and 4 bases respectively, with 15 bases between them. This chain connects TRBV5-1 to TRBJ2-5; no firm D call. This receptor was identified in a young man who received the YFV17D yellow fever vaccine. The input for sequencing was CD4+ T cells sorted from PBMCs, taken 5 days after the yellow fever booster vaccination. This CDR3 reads CASSLGLEVGETQYF. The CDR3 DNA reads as TGCGCCAGCAGCTTAGGCCTAGAGGTGGGAGAGACCCAGTACTTC.